The 12 T cell receptor beta chains below come from one sample, sequenced in a study of beta chain features in type 1 diabetes. Reverse transcribing all isolated RNA meant expressed TCRB transcripts were sequenced. Assay: immunoSEQ multiplex PCR; the TCRdb copy retains only in-frame clones and omits some. The table lists about 220,000 clones, 11% of them singletons. The material sequenced was central memory CD4+ T cells from blood. The receptor set was obtained from a man younger than 30 in good health.

This clone appeared a few times. The chain carries TRBV27 and TRBJ2-7; 8 nucleotides align to TRBD2. This CDR3 contains 14 residues. Germline trimming cut 6 bases from V and 2 bases from J; bases unmatched to any gene: 6. CDR1 MNHEY and CDR2 SMNVEV come from the germline V gene (reference sequence). The CDR3 here is CASSRYSGTYEQYF. For the CDR3, the DNA is TGTGCCAGCAGCCGATATAGCGGGACCTACGAGCAGTACTTC.

This clone was found a few times. The J gene is TRBJ2-5, the V gene TRBV7-2; TRBD2 agrees at 8 bases. The length of the CDR3 is 14 residues. V lost 3 bases and J lost 4; bases outside the gene matches: 4. Germline assignment: CDR1 SGHTA and CDR2 FQGNSA. The CDR3 bases are TGTGCCAGCAGCTTCCGGGCGGGGGGAGAGACCCAGTACTTC. Translated, it gives CASSFRAGGETQYF.

This clone showed up just a few times. The rearrangement joins TRBV30 to TRBJ2-3; D is uncertain. Germline CDR1 GTSNPN, CDR2 SVGIG (reference sequence). With 5 bases removed from V and 0 bases from J, the gap between germline ends came to 15 bases. The CDR3 sequence is 15 residues long. The CDR3 here is CAWGKGLLSTDTQYF. CDR3 bases: TGTGCCTGGGGAAAGGGCCTCCTCAGCACAGATACGCAGTATTTT.

V gene TRBV30 combines with J gene TRBJ2-3; possibly TRBD2 for D (5 bases). The CDR3 covers 13 residues. The V gene's germline CDR1 is GTSNPN and CDR2 SVGIG (reference sequence). Trimming pared 2 bases from V and 0 bases from J, leaving 6 bases between. The CDR3 reads CAWSSGSTDTQYF. For the CDR3, the DNA is TGTGCCTGGAGTAGCGGTAGCACAGATACGCAGTATTTT. The whole variable domain, remainder taken from reference TRBV30 and TRBJ2-3, is SQTIHQWPATLVQPVGSPLSLECTVEGTSNPNLYWYRQAAGRGLQLLFYSVGIGQISSEVPQNLSASRPQDRQFILSSKKLLLSDSGFYLCAWSSGSTDTQYFGPGTRLTVL.

The chain combines TRBV5-1 with TRBJ2-3; TRBD1 matches 9 bases. V shed 6 bases and J 3 bases; nucleotides not matched to a gene: 8. CDR3 length equals 15 residues. Germline CDR1 reads SGHRS; CDR2 reads YFSETQ. The CDR3 DNA follows: TGCGCCAGCACTAAACGGGACAGGGATACAGATACGCAGTATTTT. Translation: CASTKRDRDTDTQYF.

The table lists this clone with a few counts. This chain uses TRBV18 with TRBJ2-5, with 9 bases that match TRBD2. The CDR3 runs 14 residues. Trimming at V came to 3 bases and at J to 3 bases, leaving 2 bases not matched to a gene. Germline V gene data show CDR1 as KGHSH and CDR2 as LQKENI. The CDR3 DNA follows: TGTGCCAGCTCACCGACTAGCGGAGAAGAGACCCAGTACTTC. Its translation: CASSPTSGEETQYF.

In its sample, this clone was seen a few times. The chain links TRBV30 to TRBJ2-2, with 7 bases identical to TRBD1. Germline V lookup: CDR1 GTSNPN, CDR2 SVGIG (reference sequence). V lost 7 bases and J lost 6; bases outside the gene matches: 8. The CDR3 has 13 residues. The CDR3 protein is CAYNAGTAGELFF. The CDR3 DNA sequence: TGTGCCTACAACGCCGGGACAGCCGGGGAGCTGTTTTTT.

This clone has just a few counts. This rearrangement joins TRBV28 to TRBJ2-1; D is undetermined. The CDR3 runs 11 residues. With 0 bases removed from V and 8 bases from J, the gap between germline ends came to 2 bases. Germline CDR1 is MDHEN and CDR2 is SYDVKM. The CDR3 reads CASSLWDEQFF. In DNA form, the CDR3 reads TGTGCCAGCAGTTTATGGGATGAGCAGTTCTTC.

The table lists this clone with a few counts. The chain combines TRBV7-2 with TRBJ1-3; 7 bases agree with TRBD1. V lost 5 bases to trimming and J lost 1 base; unmatched junction nucleotides: 8. In germline, CDR1 is SGHTA, CDR2 FQGNSA. This CDR3 spans 16 amino acids. The CDR3 bases are TGTGCCAGCAGCCGAAGGGACAGCCAGTCTGGAAACACCATATATTTT. It is translated as CASSRRDSQSGNTIYF. Combining the CDR3 with reference TRBV7-2 and TRBJ1-3 gives the whole variable domain GAGVSQSPSNKVTEKGKDVELRCDPISGHTALYWYRQSLGQGLEFLIYFQGNSAPDKSGLPSDRFSAERTGGSVSTLTIQRTQQEDSAVYLCASSRRDSQSGNTIYFGEGSWLTVV.

This chain links TRBV7-9 with TRBJ2-7, with a tentative D call TRBD1 (6 bases). Germline assignment: CDR1 SEHNR and CDR2 FQNEAQ (reference sequence). V was trimmed by 1 base and J by 10 bases, leaving 14 bases between them. The CDR3 consists of 13 residues. The CDR3 nucleotides are TGTGCCAGCAGCTTAGAGGGTATGGGGGCCCAGTACTTC. This sequence encodes CASSLEGMGAQYF.

Many counts were recorded for this clone. Other DNA sequences from this sample encode an identical CDR3 as well. The chain joins TRBV19 to TRBJ2-1; D uncertain. With 1 base removed from V and 6 bases from J, the gap between germline ends came to 7 bases. This CDR3 has 13 residues. CDR1 and CDR2 from the germline V gene are LNHDA and SQIVND (reference sequence). CDR3 amino acids: CASSIVNRNEQFF. CDR3 coding DNA: TGTGCCAGTAGTATAGTAAACCGCAATGAGCAGTTCTTC.

The genes are TRBV20-1 and TRBJ2-1; possibly TRBD2 for D (5 bases). CDR1 and CDR2 (germline): DFQATT, SNEGSKA (reference sequence). The CDR3 length is 11 residues. Trimming left V 3 bases short and J 9 bases short, with 9 bases between. CDR3 residues: CSASPGGEQFF. The CDR3 DNA follows: TGCAGTGCTAGCCCAGGAGGTGAGCAGTTCTTC.